Following are 2 T cell receptor beta chains from one sample sequenced in a study of Graves' ophthalmopathy and Graves' hyperthyroidism. TCR beta CDR3 regions were amplified from RNA transcripts. HTBI primers served in a first-round RT-PCR, which a second-round multiplex PCR followed. TCRdb ran MiXCR on the multiplex PCR reads and lists one entry per CDR3 protein. The sample includes about half a million distinct CDR3 sequences, around an eighth of them seen just once. Sequenced sample: blood. These receptor sequences come from a woman aged 25-40 years with Graves' ophthalmopathy.

This clonotype was found many times. The CDR3 DNA sequence: TGTGCCACCAGTGATCTACGGACAGGCGGCTACACCTTC. Translated: CATSDLRTGGYTF. V usage is TRBV24-1 and J usage is TRBJ1-2; the match to TRBD1 covers 7 bases. This CDR3 has 13 amino acids. Trimming cost V 3 bases and J 8 bases; bases outside gene matches: 5. Germline CDR1 and CDR2: KGHDR and SFDVKD.

This clonotype was seen a few times. The V gene is TRBV30, the J gene TRBJ1-1; TRBD1 aligns across 10 bases. The J segment lost 11 bases and the V segment lost 0 bases, leaving 6 bases of the junction unmatched. In germline, CDR1 is GTSNPN, CDR2 SVGIG (reference sequence). This CDR3 contains 13 residues. The CDR3 sequence is CAWSVRTGGLAFF. The CDR3 nucleotides are TGTGCCTGGAGTGTACGGACAGGGGGATTGGCTTTCTTT.